Listed below are T cell receptor beta chains from one sample, sequenced in a study of monozygotic twins with inflammatory bowel disease. Following a re-call of the 5' RACE reads, TCRdb has one entry per CDR3 protein and lacks DNA. Its listing shows a few hundred thousand distinct CDR3 sequences. The specimen sequenced was blood. The receptor source for this set is a human donor with ulcerative colitis or Crohn's disease, or a healthy co-twin of an affected twin (not recorded which). Each CDR3 is given with its conserved first and last residue. Size is omitted from some rows. Given values are once, few, many or a class for expanded clones.

clone_size	j_call	v_call	cdr3_aa
NA	TRBJ2-3	TRBV6-5	CASSYLRLASTDTQYF
NA	TRBJ2-7	TRBV12-3/TRBV12-4	CASSSHTGTYEQYF
NA	TRBJ1-5	TRBV6-2/TRBV6-3	CASTGRISNQPQHF
NA	TRBJ2-7	TRBV4-3	CASSQATGEPYEQYF
NA	TRBJ2-1	TRBV10-3	CAISDREGNEQFF
NA	TRBJ1-2	TRBV6-1	CASSENTREGYTF
NA	TRBJ2-7	TRBV7-2	CASIGWTEKVRYEQYF
NA	TRBJ1-2	TRBV6-1	CASSRRGGNYGYTF
NA	TRBJ2-7	TRBV5-6	CASSMGMQGEQYF
NA	TRBJ1-5	TRBV7-2	CASSLGRGGSNQPQHF
NA	TRBJ1-2	TRBV4-3	CASSQDWAGSNYGYTF
NA	TRBJ1-1	TRBV3-1	CASSLQLNSNTEAFF
NA	TRBJ1-1	TRBV5-1	CASSSRRDDTEAFF
NA	TRBJ2-5	TRBV5-1	CASSGGNLETQYF
NA	TRBJ2-3	TRBV20-1	CSLAGPDTDTQYF
NA	TRBJ1-4	TRBV5-1	CASRTGNEKLFF
NA	TRBJ2-3	TRBV20-1	CSTPRVGGATDTQYF
NA	TRBJ1-6	TRBV4-2	CASSQAGQALLSPLHF
NA	TRBJ1-2	TRBV7-3	CASSPRGSNYGYTF
NA	TRBJ1-6	TRBV12-3/TRBV12-4	CASSDSVYSPLHF
NA	TRBJ2-3	TRBV6-5	CAGSYGPELSTDTQYF
NA	TRBJ2-2	TRBV30	CARTLGVSTGELFF
NA	TRBJ1-1	TRBV7-9	CASSPEGRARTEAFF
medium-sized	TRBJ2-1	TRBV24-1	CATMDRGLEQFF
NA	TRBJ2-7	TRBV10-3	CAISDSPGGTYEQYF
NA	TRBJ2-5	TRBV5-1	CASSQGNNQETQYF
NA	TRBJ2-7	TRBV6-4	CASSEGSGSYEQYF
NA	TRBJ2-1	TRBV4-3	CASSQQGGGSRGWEQFF
NA	TRBJ2-7	TRBV4-3	CASSQEGQWNYEQYF
NA	TRBJ1-4	TRBV4-1	CASSQAGLSTNEKLFF
NA	TRBJ1-4	TRBV7-8	CASTPGGGRPNEKLFF
NA	TRBJ2-1	TRBV6-1	CASSRDRGKVNEQFF
NA	TRBJ2-5	TRBV11-3	CASSLQAQETQYF
NA	TRBJ1-5	TRBV4-2	CASSQEVGLQPQHF
NA	TRBJ2-2	TRBV12-3/TRBV12-4	CASRPTTENTGELFF
NA	TRBJ2-1	TRBV5-5	CASSVRPAGIYNEQFF
NA	TRBJ1-1	TRBV29-1	CSVDQGGMNTEAFF
NA	TRBJ2-1	TRBV7-2	CASSLAATLSYNEQFF
NA	TRBJ2-7	TRBV5-1	CASSLAWRESDEQYF
NA	TRBJ1-2	TRBV11-2	CASSLSRDSSYGYTF
NA	TRBJ1-6	TRBV19	CASSAQGQPNSPLHF
NA	TRBJ1-4	TRBV20-1	CSADKGATNEKLFF
NA	TRBJ2-2	TRBV6-5	CATKRGAGELFF
NA	TRBJ2-7	TRBV2	CASVSSYEQYF
NA	TRBJ2-7	TRBV27	CASSRDRRYEQYF
NA	TRBJ2-1	TRBV6-2/TRBV6-3	CASSYRLTSGGPGEQFF
NA	TRBJ2-1	TRBV4-3	CASSQEESRLAGYNEQFF
NA	TRBJ2-2	TRBV5-4	CASSPFSGNTGELFF
NA	TRBJ1-6	TRBV5-1	CASSLKGRGNSRPLHF
NA	TRBJ2-5	TRBV13	CASSSRTGLETQYF
NA	TRBJ1-4	TRBV7-8	CASSPPPGRFLELFF
NA	TRBJ2-5	TRBV6-2/TRBV6-3	CASTLNRGQETQYF
NA	TRBJ1-5	TRBV7-2	CASSLAWDRDHQPQHF
NA	TRBJ1-1	TRBV6-2/TRBV6-3	CASSYGRGSMNTEAFF
NA	TRBJ2-1	TRBV12-3/TRBV12-4	CASKNSGGTYNEQFF